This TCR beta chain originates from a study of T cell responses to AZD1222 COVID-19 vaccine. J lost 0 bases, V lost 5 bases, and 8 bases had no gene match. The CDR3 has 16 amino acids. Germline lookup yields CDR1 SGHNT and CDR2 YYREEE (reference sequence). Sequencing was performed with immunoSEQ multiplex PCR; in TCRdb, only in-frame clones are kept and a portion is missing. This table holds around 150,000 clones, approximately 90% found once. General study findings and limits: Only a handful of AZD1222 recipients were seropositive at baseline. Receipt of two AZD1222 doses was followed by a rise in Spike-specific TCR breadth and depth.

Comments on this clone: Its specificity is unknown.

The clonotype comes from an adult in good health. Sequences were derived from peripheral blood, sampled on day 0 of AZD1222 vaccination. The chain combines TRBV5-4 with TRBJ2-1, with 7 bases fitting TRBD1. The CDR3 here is CASSSTYRGSYNEQFF. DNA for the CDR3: TGTGCCAGCAGTTCGACTTACAGGGGCTCCTACAATGAGCAGTTCTTC.